This T cell receptor (beta chain) was captured by sequencing in a study of control samples from healthy donors and cancer patients. Libraries were prepared by immunoSEQ multiplex PCR; TCRdb keeps only in-frame clonotypes and omits some of them. The sample has more than 95,000 clones; almost 95% are singletons. The specimen sequenced was PBMCs. The TCR was taken from a man older than 75 with head and neck cancer.

The CDR3 DNA sequence: TGTGCCAGCAGGCCTAGACAGGGGCGGAACACCGGGGAGCTGTTTTTT. Translation: CASRPRQGRNTGELFF. The J gene is TRBJ2-2, the V gene TRBV7-2; 8 nucleotides align to TRBD1. The germline V gene has CDR1 SGHTA and CDR2 FQGNSA. CDR3 length: 16 amino acids. The V segment lost 6 bases and the J segment 1 base; nucleotides outside the gene matches: 7. Combining the CDR3 with reference TRBV7-2 and TRBJ2-2 gives the whole variable domain GAGVSQSPSNKVTEKGKDVELRCDPISGHTALYWYRQSLGQGLEFLIYFQGNSAPDKSGLPSDRFSAERTGGSVSTLTIQRTQQEDSAVYLCASRPRQGRNTGELFFGEGSRLTVL.